This T cell receptor (beta chain) was identified in a study of pediatric ulcerative colitis (dated by TCRdb to about 2019). A note on the overall study: Pancolitis was present in roughly 7 ulcerative colitis patients and left-sided colitis in two, and histology consistent with ulcerative colitis was found in all of these patients. From nine newly diagnosed, treatment-naive pediatric ulcerative colitis patients and four non-IBD control children, paired blood and rectal samples were collected. By Pediatric Ulcerative Colitis Activity Index, mild disease was classified in a couple of patients, moderate disease in four and acute severe colitis in three.

On the study overall, not on this receptor specifically: A couple of rectal CDR3 clonotypes were detected in all ulcerative colitis patients and were not detected in any of the controls. With only four individuals, the healthy control group was small. Rectal repertoire features separated controls, mild-moderate and acute severe colitis patients; acute severe colitis showed reduced rectal diversity due to clonal expansions. Because repertoires were derived from total lymphocyte DNA, patterns in rare subsets such as regulatory T cells may not have been reflected. A couple of patients' blood samples yielded substantially fewer templates for technical reasons and were excluded from blood-rectal overlap analysis. Clonal overlap between a subject's own blood and rectum was significantly greater in ulcerative colitis patients than in controls, which suggests more T cell trafficking to inflamed tissue.

V sheds 11 bases and J sheds 0 bases, leaving 13 bases between their ends. The germline V gene provides CDR1 MNHNS and CDR2 SASEGT. The CDR3 holds 14 amino acids from the cysteine to the phenylalanine. Just CDR3 DNA is preserved here, 42 bases in frame from base 1. Through the immunoSEQ TRB Survey service, multiplex V and J primers were used to amplify rearranged CDR3 beta regions from genomic DNA. To keep sequencing depth equal across samples, survey-level depth of up to 500,000 reads per sample was applied. Libraries were purified and pooled, and sequencing was performed on Illumina technology. In the original analysis: immunoSEQ online tools were used for productive clonality, sample overlap, pairwise scatters, CDR3 beta length, V/D/J gene usage and productiveness. Alongside Shannon and Simpson indices, calculated diversity was computed as the number of unique rearrangements divided by total templates, multiplied by 100. Principal component analysis used the R prcomp function and ggbiplot package on Z-score normalized data. Morisita's index was used to measure clonal overlap between blood and rectum within each subject. TCRdb re-hosts the immuneACCESS table, in-frame sequences only. Its copies lack some clones; in the studies checked, an unresolved V gene accounts for under half of them, and the cause for the rest is not known. The DNA gave D and trimming, while V, J and clone size come from that table. The sample includes approximately 32,000 clones, with roughly four fifths observed a single time. The top ten clonotypes cover 4% to 5.5% of the sample.

Before the diagnostic colonoscopy, none of the ulcerative colitis patients had been given immunosuppressive medication. A blood sample was drawn at the time of the colonoscopy. The Wizard kit (Promega) was used to extract genomic DNA from the blood and intestinal samples. Of note for this clone: This receptor's antigen is unknown. No base qualities exist here, and no much larger clone lies one base off it.

This sequence uses TRBV6-1 and TRBJ2-2, with TRBD1 perhaps the D gene, on 6 matching bases. The sample was blood. The sequence derives from a boy under 18 with severe ulcerative colitis. Read as DNA, the sequence is TGTGCCGTCAGGGGAAGGACGAACACCGGGGAGCTGTTTTTT. It translates to CAVRGRTNTGELFF.